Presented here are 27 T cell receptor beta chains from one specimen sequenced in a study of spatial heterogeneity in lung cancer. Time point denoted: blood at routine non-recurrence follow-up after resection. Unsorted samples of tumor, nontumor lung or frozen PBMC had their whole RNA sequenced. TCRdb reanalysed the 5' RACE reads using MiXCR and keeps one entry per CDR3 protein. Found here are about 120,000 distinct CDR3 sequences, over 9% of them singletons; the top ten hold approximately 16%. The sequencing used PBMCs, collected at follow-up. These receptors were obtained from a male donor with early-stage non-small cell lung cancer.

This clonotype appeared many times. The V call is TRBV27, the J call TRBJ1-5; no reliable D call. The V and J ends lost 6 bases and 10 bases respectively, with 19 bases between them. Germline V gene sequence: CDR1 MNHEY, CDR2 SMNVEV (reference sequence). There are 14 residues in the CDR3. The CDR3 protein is CASSPDEAYRPQHF. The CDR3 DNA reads TGTGCCAGCAGCCCAGATGAAGCTTACCGACCCCAGCATTTT.

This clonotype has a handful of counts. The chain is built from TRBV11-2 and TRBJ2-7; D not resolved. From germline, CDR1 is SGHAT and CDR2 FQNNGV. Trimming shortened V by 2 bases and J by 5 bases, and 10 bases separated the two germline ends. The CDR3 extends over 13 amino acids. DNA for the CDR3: TGTGCCAGCAGCTTACGAAGGTTCCACGAGCAGTACTTC. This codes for CASSLRRFHEQYF.

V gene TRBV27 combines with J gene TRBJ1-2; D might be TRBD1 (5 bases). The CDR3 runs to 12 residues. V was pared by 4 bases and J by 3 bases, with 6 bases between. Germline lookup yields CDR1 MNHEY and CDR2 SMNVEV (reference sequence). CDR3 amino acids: CASSSGYYGYTF. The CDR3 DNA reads TGTGCCAGCAGTTCAGGGTACTATGGCTACACCTTC.

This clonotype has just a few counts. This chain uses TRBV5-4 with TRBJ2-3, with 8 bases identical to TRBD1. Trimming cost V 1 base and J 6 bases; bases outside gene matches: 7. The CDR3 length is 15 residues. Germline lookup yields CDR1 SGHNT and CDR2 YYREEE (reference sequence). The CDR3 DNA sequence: TGTGCCAGCAGCTTGACAGGACAGGGAATGGATACGCAGTATTTT. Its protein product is CASSLTGQGMDTQYF.

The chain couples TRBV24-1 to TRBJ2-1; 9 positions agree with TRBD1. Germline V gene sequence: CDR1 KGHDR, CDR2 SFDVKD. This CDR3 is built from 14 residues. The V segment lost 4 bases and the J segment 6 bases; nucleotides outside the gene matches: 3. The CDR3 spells CATSERTGANEQFF. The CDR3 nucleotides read TGTGCCACCAGTGAGAGGACAGGGGCCAATGAGCAGTTCTTC.

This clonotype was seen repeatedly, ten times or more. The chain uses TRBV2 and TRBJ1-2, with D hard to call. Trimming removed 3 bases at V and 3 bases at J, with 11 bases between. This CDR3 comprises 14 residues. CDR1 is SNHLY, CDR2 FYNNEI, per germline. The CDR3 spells CASSEPGGYYGYTF. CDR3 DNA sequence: TGTGCCAGCAGTGAGCCAGGAGGCTACTATGGCTACACCTTC.

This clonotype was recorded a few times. The CDR3 nucleotides are TGCAGTGCCGAGACAGGTCGGGAACGCACAGATACGCAGTATTTT. Its protein product is CSAETGRERTDTQYF. The chain recombines TRBV20-1 with TRBJ2-3; the D gene is possibly TRBD1 (6 bases). V was clipped by 6 bases and J by 1 base, with 17 bases between them. The CDR3 length is 15 residues. Germline V CDR1 and CDR2: DFQATT, SNEGSKA (reference sequence).

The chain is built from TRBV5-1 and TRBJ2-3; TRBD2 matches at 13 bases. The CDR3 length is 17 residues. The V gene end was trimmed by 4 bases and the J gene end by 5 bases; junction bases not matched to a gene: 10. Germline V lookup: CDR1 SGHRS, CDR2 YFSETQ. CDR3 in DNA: TGCGCCAGCAGCCCGGGACTAGCGGGGTTACGGGGAGATACGCAGTATTTT. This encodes CASSPGLAGLRGDTQYF.

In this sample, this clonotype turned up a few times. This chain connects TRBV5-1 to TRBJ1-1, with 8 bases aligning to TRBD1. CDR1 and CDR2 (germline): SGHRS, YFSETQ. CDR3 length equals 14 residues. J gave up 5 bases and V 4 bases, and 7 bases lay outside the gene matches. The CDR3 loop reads CASSTGQGRTEAFF. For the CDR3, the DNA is TGCGCCAGCAGCACCGGACAGGGCCGAACTGAAGCTTTCTTT.

CDR3 in amino acids: CAISDQLGFSPLHF. As DNA, the CDR3 is TGTGCCATCAGTGACCAGTTGGGCTTTTCACCCCTCCACTTT. This rearrangement joins TRBV10-3 to TRBJ1-6; D uncertain. V was pared by 3 bases and J by 9 bases, with 12 bases between. CDR3 length: 14 residues. The germline gives CDR1 ENHRY, CDR2 SYGVKD.

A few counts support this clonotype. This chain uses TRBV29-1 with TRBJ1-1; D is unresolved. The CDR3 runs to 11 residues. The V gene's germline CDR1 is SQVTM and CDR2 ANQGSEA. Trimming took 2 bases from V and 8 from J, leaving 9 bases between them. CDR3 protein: CSVERGAEAFF. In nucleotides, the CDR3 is TGCAGCGTTGAACGGGGAGCCGAAGCTTTCTTT. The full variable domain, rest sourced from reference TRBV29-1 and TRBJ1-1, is SAVISQKPSRDICQRGTSLTIQCQVDSQVTMMFWYRQQPGQSLTLIATANQGSEATYESGFVIDKFPISRPNLTFSTLTVSNMSPEDSSIYLCSVERGAEAFFGQGTRLTVV.

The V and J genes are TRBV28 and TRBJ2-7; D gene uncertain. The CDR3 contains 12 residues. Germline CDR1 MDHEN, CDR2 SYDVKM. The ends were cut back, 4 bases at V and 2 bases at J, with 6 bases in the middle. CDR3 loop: CASSSVAYEQYF. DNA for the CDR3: TGTGCCAGCAGTTCTGTCGCCTACGAGCAGTACTTC.

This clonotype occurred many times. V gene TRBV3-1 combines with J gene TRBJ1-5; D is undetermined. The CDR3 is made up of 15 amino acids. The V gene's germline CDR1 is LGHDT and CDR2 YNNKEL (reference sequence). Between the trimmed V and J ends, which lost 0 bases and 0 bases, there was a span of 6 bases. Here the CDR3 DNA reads TGTGCCAGCAGCCAAGATACGGTTAGCAATCAGCCCCAGCATTTT. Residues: CASSQDTVSNQPQHF.

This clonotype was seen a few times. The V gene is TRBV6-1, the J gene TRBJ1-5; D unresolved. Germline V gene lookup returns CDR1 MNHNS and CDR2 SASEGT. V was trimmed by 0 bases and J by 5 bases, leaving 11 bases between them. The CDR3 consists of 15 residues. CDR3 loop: CASSEALAGDQPQHF. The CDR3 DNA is TGTGCCAGCAGTGAAGCACTGGCGGGCGATCAGCCCCAGCATTTT.

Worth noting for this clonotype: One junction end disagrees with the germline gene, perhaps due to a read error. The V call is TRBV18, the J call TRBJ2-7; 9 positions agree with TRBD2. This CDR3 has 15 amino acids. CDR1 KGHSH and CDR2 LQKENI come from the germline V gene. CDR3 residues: CASSPAGGPISELYF. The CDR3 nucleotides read TGTGCCAGCTCACCGGCGGGGGGGCCAATCAGCGAGCTGTACTTC.

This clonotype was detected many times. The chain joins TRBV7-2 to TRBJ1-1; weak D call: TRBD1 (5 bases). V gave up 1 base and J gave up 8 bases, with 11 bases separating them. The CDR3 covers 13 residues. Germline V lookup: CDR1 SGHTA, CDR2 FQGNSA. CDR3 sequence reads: CASSLGTAGEAFF. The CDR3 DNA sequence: TGTGCCAGCAGCTTAGGTACGGCAGGGGAAGCTTTCTTT.

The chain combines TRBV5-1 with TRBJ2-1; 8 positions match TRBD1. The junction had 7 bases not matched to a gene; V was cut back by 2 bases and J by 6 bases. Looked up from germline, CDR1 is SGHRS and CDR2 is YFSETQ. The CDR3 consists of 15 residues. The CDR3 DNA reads TGCGCCAGCAGCTTACCGGGACAGGAAACCAATGAGCAGTTCTTC. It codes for CASSLPGQETNEQFF.

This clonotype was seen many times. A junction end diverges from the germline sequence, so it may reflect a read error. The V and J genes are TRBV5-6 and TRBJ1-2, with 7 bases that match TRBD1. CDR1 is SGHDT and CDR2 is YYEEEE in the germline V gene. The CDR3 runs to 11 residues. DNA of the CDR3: TGTGCCAGCAGCGCGGGACAGACGCCTAACTTC. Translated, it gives CASSAGQTPNF.

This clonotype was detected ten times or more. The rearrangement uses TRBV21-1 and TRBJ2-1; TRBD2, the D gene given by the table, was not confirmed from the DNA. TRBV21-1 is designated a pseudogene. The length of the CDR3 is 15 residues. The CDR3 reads CASSNRDSFYNEQFF. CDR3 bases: TGTGCCAGCAGCAACCGGGACTCCTTCTACAATGAGCAGTTCTTC.

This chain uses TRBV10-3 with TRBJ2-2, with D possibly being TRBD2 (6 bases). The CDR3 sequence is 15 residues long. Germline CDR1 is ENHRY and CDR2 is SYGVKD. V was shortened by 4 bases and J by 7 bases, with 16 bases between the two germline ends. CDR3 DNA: TGTGCCATCAGTGCCTTCTCTAGCGTTGGCGGGGAGCTGTTTTTT. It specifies CAISAFSSVGGELFF.

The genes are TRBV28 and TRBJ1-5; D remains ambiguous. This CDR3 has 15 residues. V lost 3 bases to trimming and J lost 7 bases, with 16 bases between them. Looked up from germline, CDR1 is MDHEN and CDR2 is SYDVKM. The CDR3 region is CASSLFSSLGQPQHF. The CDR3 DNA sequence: TGTGCCAGCAGTTTGTTCTCGTCCCTAGGGCAGCCCCAGCATTTT.

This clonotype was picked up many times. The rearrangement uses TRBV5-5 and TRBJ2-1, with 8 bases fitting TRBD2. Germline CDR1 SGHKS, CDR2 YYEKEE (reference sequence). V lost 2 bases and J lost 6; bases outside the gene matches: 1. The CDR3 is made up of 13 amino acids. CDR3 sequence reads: CASSLGTSNEQFF. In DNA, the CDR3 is TGTGCCAGCAGCTTAGGGACTAGCAATGAGCAGTTCTTC.

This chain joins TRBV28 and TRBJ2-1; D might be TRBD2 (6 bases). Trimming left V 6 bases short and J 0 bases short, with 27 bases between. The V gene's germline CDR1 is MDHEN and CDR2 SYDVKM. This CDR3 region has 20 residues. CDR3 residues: CASSPFRDSSSRGSYNEQFF. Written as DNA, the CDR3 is TGTGCCAGCAGCCCCTTCCGGGACTCCTCCTCGCGCGGCTCCTACAATGAGCAGTTCTTC.

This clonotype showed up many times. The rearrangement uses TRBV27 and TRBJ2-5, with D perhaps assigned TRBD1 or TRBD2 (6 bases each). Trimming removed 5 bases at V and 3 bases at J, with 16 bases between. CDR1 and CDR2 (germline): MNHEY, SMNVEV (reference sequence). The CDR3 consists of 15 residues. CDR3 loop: CASSPLGGREETQYF. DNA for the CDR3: TGTGCCAGCAGTCCACTTGGGGGGCGAGAAGAGACCCAGTACTTC.

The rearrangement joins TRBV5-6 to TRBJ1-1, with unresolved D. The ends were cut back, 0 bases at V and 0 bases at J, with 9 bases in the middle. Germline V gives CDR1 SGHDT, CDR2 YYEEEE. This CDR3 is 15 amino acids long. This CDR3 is CASSLDSQMNTEAFF. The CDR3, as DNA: TGTGCCAGCAGCTTGGACAGCCAAATGAACACTGAAGCTTTCTTT.

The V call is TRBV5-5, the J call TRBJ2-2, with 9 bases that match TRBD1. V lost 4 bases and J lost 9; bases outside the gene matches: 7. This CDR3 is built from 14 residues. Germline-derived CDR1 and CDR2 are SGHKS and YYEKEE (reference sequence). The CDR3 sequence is CASSGTGSPRELFF. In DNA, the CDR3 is TGTGCCAGCAGCGGGACAGGGAGTCCCAGGGAGCTGTTTTTT.

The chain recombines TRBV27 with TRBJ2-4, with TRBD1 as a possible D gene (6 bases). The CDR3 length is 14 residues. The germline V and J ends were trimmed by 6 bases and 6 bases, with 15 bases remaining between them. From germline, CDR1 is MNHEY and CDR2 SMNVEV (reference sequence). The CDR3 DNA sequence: TGTGCCAGCAGACAGGGCGAGTCGGCAAACATTCAGTACTTC. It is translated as CASRQGESANIQYF.